Listed below are T cell receptor beta chains from one sample, sequenced in a study of OX40 agonist ivuxolimab in advanced cancers. TCRdb's copy holds only in-frame clones and misses some; the assay was immunoSEQ multiplex PCR. The repertoire consists of 65,000 to 80,000 clones, with 91% occurring once and the leading ten covering roughly 2.2%. The material sequenced was CD4+ or CD8+ T cells sorted from blood, taken in a trial of the OX40 agonist ivuxolimab. The receptor set was obtained from an adult with an advanced solid tumor such as melanoma, head and neck, liver or kidney cancer. The CDR3 runs from the conserved cysteine through the conserved F or W. D genes are given only for firm matches. Rows give clone size only sometimes, using once, few, many, or a class for an expanded clone.

J gene: TRBJ1-5
V gene: TRBV6-5
D gene: -
CDR3 length: 13
clone size: -
CDR3 DNA: TGTGCCAGCAGCGAGCATAGCAATCAGCCCCAGCATTTT
CDR3 protein: CASSEHSNQPQHF

J gene: TRBJ1-1
V gene: TRBV5-8
D gene: -
CDR3 length: 14
clone size: -
CDR3 DNA: TGTGCCAGCAGCCCCTCCCCCATCAACCCTGAAGCTTTCTTT
CDR3 protein: CASSPSPINPEAFF

J gene: TRBJ1-2
V gene: TRBV18
D gene: TRBD1
CDR3 length: 13
clone size: -
CDR3 DNA: TGTGCCAGCCGCACAGGGGCTAACTATGGCTACACCTTC
CDR3 protein: CASRTGANYGYTF

J gene: TRBJ2-7
V gene: TRBV28
D gene: TRBD1
CDR3 length: 14
clone size: -
CDR3 DNA: TGTGCCAGCAGTTCTGACAGGGGGGGCTACGAGCAGTACTTC
CDR3 protein: CASSSDRGGYEQYF

J gene: TRBJ2-6
V gene: TRBV12-5
D gene: -
CDR3 length: 13
clone size: -
CDR3 DNA: TGTGCTAGTGGTTTCGGTGGGGCCAACGTCCTGACTTTC
CDR3 protein: CASGFGGANVLTF

J gene: TRBJ2-7
V gene: TRBV9
D gene: -
CDR3 length: 16
clone size: -
CDR3 DNA: TGTGCCAGCAGCGTAGCTATGTGGGAGGTCGGTAACGAGCAGTACTTC
CDR3 protein: CASSVAMWEVGNEQYF

J gene: TRBJ2-2
V gene: TRBV10-3
D gene: -
CDR3 length: 13
clone size: -
CDR3 DNA: TGTGCCATCCGCTGGGATGACACCGGGGAGCTGTTTTTT
CDR3 protein: CAIRWDDTGELFF

J gene: TRBJ1-2
V gene: TRBV28
D gene: TRBD1
CDR3 length: 17
clone size: -
CDR3 DNA: TGTGCCAGCAGCGAACCCGGGTATGGACAGGATAACTATGGCTACACCTTC
CDR3 protein: CASSEPGYGQDNYGYTF

J gene: TRBJ2-7
V gene: TRBV30
D gene: TRBD1
CDR3 length: 12
clone size: -
CDR3 DNA: TGTGCCTGTCTGGACAGGGTTGGTGAGCAGTACTTC
CDR3 protein: CACLDRVGEQYF

J gene: TRBJ2-7
V gene: TRBV14
D gene: -
CDR3 length: 14
clone size: once
CDR3 DNA: TGTGCCAGCAGCCAAGGGACGGGGTTCTACGAGCAGTACTTC
CDR3 protein: CASSQGTGFYEQYF

J gene: TRBJ2-7
V gene: TRBV6-6
D gene: -
CDR3 length: 14
clone size: -
CDR3 DNA: TGTGCCAGCAGTTACTCCGGACTGCCTTACGAGCAGTACTTC
CDR3 protein: CASSYSGLPYEQYF

J gene: TRBJ2-3
V gene: TRBV28
D gene: -
CDR3 length: 15
clone size: -
CDR3 DNA: TGTGCCAGCGACCCCTTGCAATCTAGCACAGATACGCAGTATTTT
CDR3 protein: CASDPLQSSTDTQYF

J gene: TRBJ2-3
V gene: TRBV5-1
D gene: TRBD2
CDR3 length: 16
clone size: -
CDR3 DNA: TGCGCCAGCAGCTTGGATAGCGGGGGTGGGGCAGATACGCAGTATTTT
CDR3 protein: CASSLDSGGGADTQYF

J gene: TRBJ1-1
V gene: TRBV5-8
D gene: TRBD1
CDR3 length: 14
clone size: -
CDR3 DNA: TGTGCCAGCAGCTTGGAAGGGGGCTACACTGAAGCTTTCTTT
CDR3 protein: CASSLEGGYTEAFF

J gene: TRBJ1-4
V gene: TRBV28
D gene: -
CDR3 length: 14
clone size: -
CDR3 DNA: TGTGCCAGCAGTTACACAACACCGGGGCCAAAACTGTTTTTT
CDR3 protein: CASSYTTPGPKLFF

J gene: TRBJ2-7
V gene: TRBV5-1
D gene: TRBD2
CDR3 length: 14
clone size: -
CDR3 DNA: TGCGCCAGCAGCCCCCAGCGGGACCGCTACGAGCAGTACTTC
CDR3 protein: CASSPQRDRYEQYF

J gene: TRBJ2-5
V gene: TRBV7-7
D gene: -
CDR3 length: 16
clone size: -
CDR3 DNA: TGTGCCAGCAGCTCAGGCGTCAGCGGGCCCCAAGAGACCCAGTACTTC
CDR3 protein: CASSSGVSGPQETQYF

J gene: TRBJ2-1
V gene: TRBV16
D gene: -
CDR3 length: 12
clone size: -
CDR3 DNA: TGTGCCAGCAGCTACCATCGAGGGGAGCAGTTCTTC
CDR3 protein: CASSYHRGEQFF

J gene: TRBJ1-1
V gene: TRBV4-1
D gene: TRBD1
CDR3 length: 15
clone size: -
CDR3 DNA: TGCGCCAGCAGCCCCCCCTGGACAGGGAACACTGAAGCTTTCTTT
CDR3 protein: CASSPPWTGNTEAFF

J gene: TRBJ2-3
V gene: TRBV6-5
D gene: -
CDR3 length: 13
clone size: -
CDR3 DNA: TGTGCCATCAGCCTTGGGGAGAGGGATACGCAGTATTTT
CDR3 protein: CAISLGERDTQYF

J gene: TRBJ2-3
V gene: TRBV4-2
D gene: -
CDR3 length: 17
clone size: -
CDR3 DNA: TGTGCCAGCAGCCCCAGCTTGGGCGGAGTTCGTCTTGATACGCAGTATTTT
CDR3 protein: CASSPSLGGVRLDTQYF

J gene: TRBJ2-1
V gene: TRBV11-2
D gene: -
CDR3 length: 11
clone size: -
CDR3 DNA: TGTGCCAGCAGCCCCCAATCTCAGCAGTTCTTC
CDR3 protein: CASSPQSQQFF

J gene: TRBJ1-5
V gene: TRBV29-1
D gene: -
CDR3 length: 12
clone size: -
CDR3 DNA: TGCAGTATACAGGCAGCTGATCAGCCCCAGCATTTT
CDR3 protein: CSIQAADQPQHF

J gene: TRBJ2-7
V gene: TRBV5-1
D gene: TRBD2
CDR3 length: 15
clone size: -
CDR3 DNA: TGCGCCAGCAGCTTGGTTAGCGGGGTCTCCTACGAGCAGTACTTC
CDR3 protein: CASSLVSGVSYEQYF

J gene: TRBJ1-2
V gene: TRBV6-4
D gene: -
CDR3 length: 14
clone size: -
CDR3 DNA: TGTGCCAGCAGTGACGAGCCAGGGGTCAATGGCTACACCTTC
CDR3 protein: CASSDEPGVNGYTF

J gene: TRBJ1-5
V gene: TRBV10-1
D gene: -
CDR3 length: 12
clone size: few
CDR3 DNA: TGCGCCAGCAGTGGAGCGGATCAGCCCCAGCATTTT
CDR3 protein: CASSGADQPQHF

J gene: TRBJ1-5
V gene: TRBV19
D gene: -
CDR3 length: 13
clone size: -
CDR3 DNA: TGTGCCAGTAGTATAGCGGGGAATCAGCCCCAGCATTTT
CDR3 protein: CASSIAGNQPQHF

J gene: TRBJ1-1
V gene: TRBV13
D gene: TRBD1
CDR3 length: 13
clone size: -
CDR3 DNA: TGTGCCAGCAGTCTTACAGGGGTAACTGAAGCTTTCTTT
CDR3 protein: CASSLTGVTEAFF

J gene: TRBJ1-1
V gene: TRBV7-2
D gene: -
CDR3 length: 14
clone size: -
CDR3 DNA: TGTGCCAGCAGCTTATCGGCGGGGTCGACTGAAGCTTTCTTT
CDR3 protein: CASSLSAGSTEAFF

J gene: TRBJ2-1
V gene: TRBV7-2
D gene: TRBD2
CDR3 length: 16
clone size: -
CDR3 DNA: TGTGCCAGCAGCTTAGCGGCTAGCGGGGGACAGAATGAGCAGTTCTTC
CDR3 protein: CASSLAASGGQNEQFF

J gene: TRBJ1-5
V gene: TRBV5-5
D gene: -
CDR3 length: 13
clone size: -
CDR3 DNA: TGTGCCAGCAGCTTGAGGGACAATCAGCCCCAGCATTTT
CDR3 protein: CASSLRDNQPQHF